The 20 T cell receptor beta chains below were found in one sample sequenced in a study of OX40 agonist ivuxolimab in advanced cancers. Produced via immunoSEQ multiplex PCR; TCRdb's table is partial and in-frame only. Of tens of thousands of clones listed, roughly 88% are singletons. The sample here was CD4+ or CD8+ T cells sorted from blood, taken in a trial of the OX40 agonist ivuxolimab. These receptors all stem from an adult with an advanced solid tumor such as melanoma, head and neck, liver or kidney cancer.

The V call is TRBV11-2, the J call TRBJ2-5; TRBD1 might be the D (6 bases). Trimming shortened V by 5 bases and J by 2 bases, and 18 bases separated the two germline ends. Germline V gene lookup returns CDR1 SGHAT and CDR2 FQNNGV. The CDR3 is made up of 16 amino acids. CDR3 sequence: CASSQRTAAPQETQYF. The CDR3 bases are TGTGCCAGCAGCCAAAGGACAGCTGCCCCTCAAGAGACCCAGTACTTC. The complete variable domain, with remaining parts taken from reference TRBV11-2 and TRBJ2-5, reads EAGVAQSPRYKIIEKRQSVAFWCNPISGHATLYWYQQILGQGPKLLIQFQNNGVVDDSQLPKDRFSAERLKGVDSTLKIQPAKLEDSAVYLCASSQRTAAPQETQYFGPGTRLLVL.

This rearrangement joins TRBV18 to TRBJ1-2; TRBD1 matches 10 bases. The V and J ends lost 2 bases and 4 bases, in that order; junction bases with no gene match: 4. Germline CDR1 is KGHSH and CDR2 is LQKENI. This CDR3 comprises 15 residues. The CDR3 protein is CASSPLTGGVYGYTF. CDR3 DNA: TGTGCCAGCTCACCATTGACAGGGGGCGTCTATGGCTACACCTTC.

This sequence joins TRBV5-6 and TRBJ1-1, with a possible D match to TRBD1 (6 bases). V was clipped by 3 bases and J by 7 bases, with 19 bases between them. Germline CDR1 and CDR2: SGHDT and YYEEEE. The CDR3 is made up of 15 amino acids. This CDR3 reads CASSSQGRGGVEAFF. DNA of the CDR3: TGTGCCAGCAGCTCACAGGGACGGGGAGGGGTTGAAGCTTTCTTT.

The gene calls are TRBV6-1 and TRBJ2-4; D is tentatively TRBD1 or TRBD2 (5 bases each). This CDR3 has 14 amino acids. V was trimmed by 6 bases and J by 0 bases, leaving 9 bases between them. In germline, CDR1 is MNHNS, CDR2 SASEGT. In nucleotides, the CDR3 is TGTGCCAGCAGCGGGACGAGAGCCAAAAACATTCAGTACTTC. Protein: CASSGTRAKNIQYF.

This sequence joins TRBV11-2 and TRBJ2-7; D tentatively fits TRBD1 or TRBD2 (5 bases each). Germline V gives CDR1 SGHAT, CDR2 FQNNGV. CDR3 length: 15 amino acids. V dropped 1 base and J dropped 0 bases, with 10 bases sitting between them. DNA for the CDR3: TGTGCCAGCAGCTTAGGCCTTGGGACCTCCTACGAGCAGTACTTC. Its protein is CASSLGLGTSYEQYF. The full variable domain, rest sourced from reference TRBV11-2 and TRBJ2-7, is EAGVAQSPRYKIIEKRQSVAFWCNPISGHATLYWYQQILGQGPKLLIQFQNNGVVDDSQLPKDRFSAERLKGVDSTLKIQPAKLEDSAVYLCASSLGLGTSYEQYFGPGTRLTVT.

This chain connects TRBV19 to TRBJ1-1; 8 bases align to TRBD1. The CDR3 has 16 residues. The V gene end was trimmed by 7 bases and the J gene end by 4 bases; junction bases not matched to a gene: 14. Germline V lookup: CDR1 LNHDA, CDR2 SQIVND (reference sequence). The DNA for the CDR3 is TGTGCCAGTACTAACATTCCAGGGGGCGGTTTCACTGAAGCTTTCTTT. This sequence encodes CASTNIPGGGFTEAFF.

This clone was found a few times. This rearrangement joins TRBV19 to TRBJ2-1; the D gene is possibly TRBD2 (6 bases). Germline CDR1 and CDR2: LNHDA and SQIVND (reference sequence). The CDR3 consists of 16 residues. Trimming removed 1 base at V and 4 bases at J, with 14 bases between. CDR3: CASSIGQGGGYNEQFF. In nucleotides, the CDR3 is TGTGCCAGTAGTATAGGCCAGGGAGGTGGTTACAATGAGCAGTTCTTC.

This clone was detected a few times. The V gene is TRBV7-9, the J gene TRBJ1-1; a possible D gene is TRBD1 (6 bases). This CDR3 has 14 residues. CDR1 is SEHNR, CDR2 FQNEAQ, per germline (reference sequence). Trimming shortened V by 5 bases and J by 0 bases, and 10 bases separated the two germline ends. The DNA of the CDR3 is TGTGCCAGCAGCCACAGGGAAATGAACACTGAAGCTTTCTTT. Protein: CASSHREMNTEAFF.

About this clone: Germline is not matched at one junction end, which may reflect a read error. The chain carries TRBV12-5 and TRBJ2-5; D uncertain. Germline V gives CDR1 LGHNT, CDR2 FRNRAP. The CDR3 extends over 12 amino acids. CDR3: CASALTGRHYNF. The CDR3 DNA sequence: TGTGCTAGTGCTTTAACCGGTCGGCACTACAACTTC.

V usage is TRBV30 and J usage is TRBJ2-7, with D possibly matching TRBD2 (5 bases). With 1 base removed from V and 7 bases from J, the gap between germline ends came to 14 bases. The CDR3 length is 13 residues. Germline lookup yields CDR1 GTSNPN and CDR2 SVGIG (reference sequence). The DNA for the CDR3 is TGTGCCTGGAGTGGAGGACTCTCCCGGGAGCAGTACTTC. Protein sequence: CAWSGGLSREQYF.

V usage is TRBV27 and J usage is TRBJ2-1; a weak D match, TRBD2 (6 bases). The CDR3 totals 14 residues. V dropped 6 bases and J dropped 7 bases, with 16 bases sitting between them. From germline, CDR1 is MNHEY and CDR2 SMNVEV (reference sequence). In DNA, the CDR3 is TGTGCCAGCAGGCGGGGTGGGACGGAAAATGAGCAGTTCTTC. It translates to CASRRGGTENEQFF.

The chain couples TRBV5-1 to TRBJ2-1, with D perhaps assigned TRBD1 or TRBD2 (6 bases each). With 6 bases removed from V and 9 bases from J, the gap between germline ends came to 19 bases. The CDR3 has 14 amino acids. Per germline, CDR1 SGHRS and CDR2 YFSETQ. CDR3 in DNA: TGCGCCAGCACCCCCGGGAGCGAGGGGGGTGAGCAGTTCTTC. Protein product: CASTPGSEGGEQFF.

The chain combines TRBV7-2 with TRBJ2-1; 9 bases are shared with TRBD2. The ends lost 6 bases at V and 4 bases at J; junction bases unmatched: 16. The CDR3 is made up of 18 amino acids. Germline CDR1 SGHTA, CDR2 FQGNSA. CDR3 loop: CASSRTGSSGGPYNEQFF. In DNA form, the CDR3 reads TGTGCCAGCAGTCGTACAGGGTCGAGCGGGGGGCCTTACAATGAGCAGTTCTTC.

The rearrangement uses TRBV5-1 and TRBJ2-3; possibly TRBD2 for D (5 bases). Between the trimmed V and J ends, which lost 5 bases and 6 bases, there was a span of 7 bases. CDR1 and CDR2 from the germline V gene are SGHRS and YFSETQ. The CDR3 covers 11 residues. Written as DNA, the CDR3 is TGCGCCAGCAGGGAGCGGGATACGCAGTATTTT. Its translation: CASRERDTQYF.

The gene calls are TRBV7-8 and TRBJ1-5; 9 bases line up with TRBD1. The V gene's germline CDR1 is SGHVS and CDR2 FQNEAQ. V was clipped by 5 bases and J by 2 bases; unmatched bases: 13. The CDR3 has 18 amino acids. CDR3 amino acids: CASSLRDRALGGNQPQHF. In nucleotides, the CDR3 is TGTGCCAGCAGCCTCCGGGACAGGGCCCTTGGAGGCAATCAGCCCCAGCATTTT.

J is TRBJ2-1 and V is TRBV11-2; 12 bases fit TRBD2. The junction had 6 bases not matched to a gene; V was cut back by 3 bases and J by 6 bases. Germline V gene data show CDR1 as SGHAT and CDR2 as FQNNGV. This CDR3 region has 16 residues. The CDR3: CASSFLAGGLVNEQFF. DNA for the CDR3: TGTGCCAGCAGCTTTCTAGCGGGGGGGCTTGTCAATGAGCAGTTCTTC.

The rearrangement uses TRBV19 and TRBJ2-1; D ambiguous. Trimming cost V 3 bases and J 9 bases, with 15 bases left between them. The CDR3 runs 14 residues. Germline CDR1 reads LNHDA; CDR2 reads SQIVND (reference sequence). The CDR3 protein is CASSMTPGAGEQFF. In DNA, the CDR3 is TGTGCCAGTAGTATGACCCCAGGCGCCGGTGAGCAGTTCTTC. Full variable domain (missing parts from reference TRBV19 and TRBJ2-1): DGGITQSPKYLFRKEGQNVTLSCEQNLNHDAMYWYRQDPGQGLRLIYYSQIVNDFQKGDIAEGYSVSREKKESFPLTVTSAQKNPTAFYLCASSMTPGAGEQFFGPGTRLTVL.

The chain combines TRBV6-5 with TRBJ2-3, with a possible D match to TRBD2 (6 bases). Trimming took 6 bases from V and 0 from J, leaving 10 bases between them. The CDR3 has 14 residues. Germline CDR1 is MNHEY and CDR2 is SVGAGI. CDR3 amino acids: CASRPGTSTDTQYF. DNA for the CDR3: TGTGCCAGCAGGCCCGGGACTAGCACAGATACGCAGTATTTT.

The chain recombines TRBV10-3 with TRBJ2-7, with no clear D. In germline, CDR1 is ENHRY, CDR2 SYGVKD. V was shortened by 8 bases and J by 5 bases, with 16 bases between the two germline ends. The CDR3 extends over 13 amino acids. The CDR3 nucleotides read TGTGCCATCGGACCCGGGTTTTCCGACGAGCAGTACTTC. Its protein product is CAIGPGFSDEQYF.

The chain combines TRBV12-5 with TRBJ2-5; 8 nucleotides line up with TRBD2. Germline V gene data show CDR1 as LGHNT and CDR2 as FRNRAP. This CDR3 region has 13 residues. V dropped 5 bases and J dropped 4; count of bases not matched to a gene: 3. Written as DNA, the CDR3 is TGTGCTAGTGGTAGCAGCGGGGGAGAGACCCAGTACTTC. Translated: CASGSSGGETQYF.